The clone carrying this T cell receptor beta chain showed up just once. The CDR3 is 18 amino acids. Trimming stripped 5 bases from V and 0 bases from J, with 21 bases between. Germline V lookup: CDR1 SGHRS, CDR2 YFSETQ. CD45RO negativity and positive selection for CCR7 defined naive CD8 cells, a population that excluded terminally differentiated effector memory CD45RA+ cells. Healthy and HIV-negative, the adult donors had no recent acute infections or vaccinations. This record belongs to a study of shared clonotypes between healthy human individuals. Study-level information: Aged 18 to 49, the donors were a couple of women and three men.

Using immunoSEQ multiplex PCR, the repertoire was profiled, and TCRdb retains in-frame clones only, with some absent. The sample contains millions of clones, roughly 95% of which appear only once. This sequence was found in a man between 18 and 35 years old in good health. The genes are TRBV5-1 and TRBJ2-1; tentative D call: TRBD2 (6 bases). The sample consisted of naive CD8+ T cells sorted from blood. CDR3 region: CASSPATAVTSSYNEQFF. The CDR3 nucleotides read TGCGCCAGCAGTCCTGCTACGGCAGTGACTAGCTCCTACAATGAGCAGTTCTTC.